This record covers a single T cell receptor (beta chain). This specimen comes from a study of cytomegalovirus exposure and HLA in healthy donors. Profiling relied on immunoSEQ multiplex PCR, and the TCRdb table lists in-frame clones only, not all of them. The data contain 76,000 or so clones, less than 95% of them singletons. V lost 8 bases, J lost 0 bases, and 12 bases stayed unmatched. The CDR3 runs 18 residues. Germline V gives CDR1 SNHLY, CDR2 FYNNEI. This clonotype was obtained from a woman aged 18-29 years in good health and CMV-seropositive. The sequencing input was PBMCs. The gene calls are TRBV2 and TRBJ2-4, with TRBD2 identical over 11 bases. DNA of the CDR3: TGTGCCAGCGGCCCGGGACTAGCGGAGAGGGGAGCCAAAAACATTCAGTACTTC. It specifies CASGPGLAERGAKNIQYF. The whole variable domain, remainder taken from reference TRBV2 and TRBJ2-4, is EPEVTQTPSHQVTQMGQEVILRCVPISNHLYFYWYRQILGQKVEFLVSFYNNEISEKSEIFDDQFSVERPDGSNFTLKIRSTKLEDSAMYFCASGPGLAERGAKNIQYFGAGTRLSVL.